The text below deals with one TCR beta chain. The CDR3 sequence is 11 residues long. The germline V and J ends were trimmed by 5 bases and 7 bases, with 11 bases remaining between them. Germline lookup yields CDR1 SQVTM and CDR2 ANQGSEA. The sample originates from a study of CD4 T cells in relation to SARS-CoV-2 and coronaviruses. The assay was immunoSEQ multiplex PCR, and TCRdb's table has in-frame clones only and misses some. This table holds approximately 70,000 clones, approximately 93% found once. CD4+ T cells from unexposed donors were obtained before the COVID-19 pandemic (2011-2018). The sequence was collected from a human donor in good health. This chain uses TRBV29-1 with TRBJ1-2; D ambiguous. Sequenced input: naive CD4+ T cells from PBMCs. Subset: naive CD4+ T cells isolated by negative enrichment. CDR3 sequence (DNA): TGCAGCGTTCAAGGGTCGGGTGGCTACACCTTC. Translated, it gives CSVQGSGGYTF.